This is a list of T cell receptor beta chains from one sample in a study of blood T cell repertoires in COVID-19. TCRdb's copy holds only in-frame clones and misses some; the assay was immunoSEQ multiplex PCR. Here the sample spans 190,000 or so clones, approximately 86% being singletons. Sequencing was carried out using peripheral blood. All receptors derive from a man in his fifties or sixties with COVID-19, enrolled during active disease. The CDR3 runs from the conserved cysteine through the conserved F or W. The D gene is left open where the match is weak. Part of the rows lack a size; the others show once, few, many or a class for expanded clones.

j_call v_call clone_size d_call cdr3_aa cdr3_nt
TRBJ1-5 TRBV2 - TRBD1 CASSEEGAGNQPQHF TGTGCCAGCAGTGAAGAGGGGGCAGGCAATCAGCCCCAGCATTTT
TRBJ2-1 TRBV20-1 - - CSVDRRDEQFF TGCAGTGTGGATAGGAGGGATGAGCAGTTCTTC
TRBJ2-3 TRBV3-1/TRBV3-2 - - CASSLGGPDTQYF TGTGCCAGCAGCCTTGGGGGCCCAGATACGCAGTATTTT
TRBJ2-7 TRBV18 few TRBD1 CASSEPGQGDYEQYF TGTGCCAGCTCAGAACCGGGACAGGGGGACTACGAGCAGTACTTC
TRBJ2-1 TRBV15 - TRBD2 CATSRGGLADLSGLQFF TGTGCCACCAGCAGAGGAGGACTAGCGGACCTTTCGGGTTTGCAGTTCTTC
TRBJ2-1 TRBV4-3 few - CASSSKGGADEQFF TGCGCCAGCAGCTCCAAAGGGGGGGCGGATGAGCAGTTCTTC
TRBJ1-1 TRBV29-1 - - CSGGHTNTEAFF TGCAGCGGCGGACACACGAACACTGAAGCTTTCTTT
TRBJ2-1 TRBV19 - - CASGAVSYNEQFF TGTGCCAGTGGGGCGGTCTCCTACAATGAGCAGTTCTTC
TRBJ2-7 TRBV7-9 - - CASSPPNRAYEQYF TGTGCCAGCAGCCCTCCTAATCGGGCCTACGAGCAGTACTTC
TRBJ1-5 TRBV9 - TRBD1 CASSPTGGGQPQHF TGTGCCAGCAGCCCCACAGGGGGCGGCCAGCCCCAGCATTTT
TRBJ1-2 TRBV6-1 - TRBD1 CASSEQGAFDYGYTF TGTGCCAGCAGTGAGCAGGGGGCCTTTGACTATGGCTACACCTTC
TRBJ1-1 TRBV6-5 - - CASRPPGTQEAFF TGTGCCAGCAGGCCCCCTGGGACACAAGAAGCTTTCTTT
TRBJ1-3 TRBV28 - - CASGPASSGNTIYF TGTGCCAGCGGGCCAGCTTCCTCTGGAAACACCATATATTTT
TRBJ2-2 TRBV4-3 - - CASSQAPSTGVNTGELFF TGCGCCAGCAGCCAAGCCCCGTCTACGGGGGTAAACACCGGGGAGCTGTTTTTT
TRBJ2-7 TRBV6-6 few TRBD2 CASSHPPRVGASGRVNEQYF TGTGCCAGCAGCCATCCCCCCAGGGTCGGGGCTAGCGGGAGGGTGAACGAGCAGTACTTC
TRBJ1-1 TRBV6-5 - - CASSPHDGGRTEAFF TGTGCCAGCAGTCCACATGATGGGGGGAGGACTGAAGCTTTCTTT
TRBJ1-1 TRBV7-8 once - CASSLGGTPNSEAFF TGTGCCAGCAGCTTGGGGGGGACACCGAACAGTGAAGCTTTCTTT
TRBJ1-1 TRBV6-5 - - CASSQLNTEAFF TGTGCCAGCAGCCAGTTGAACACTGAAGCTTTCTTT
TRBJ1-1 TRBV9 few TRBD1 CASSPGTGVTNTEAFF TGTGCCAGCAGCCCGGGGACAGGGGTAACGAACACTGAAGCTTTCTTT
TRBJ1-2 TRBV28 once - CASTLGGYGYTF TGTGCCAGCACCCTAGGGGGTTATGGCTACACCTTC
TRBJ2-6 TRBV5-1 - - CASSLAAGANVLTF TGCGCCAGCAGCTTGGCCGCTGGGGCCAACGTCCTGACTTTC
TRBJ2-2 TRBV4-3 - - CASSQEIGDTGELFF TGCGCCAGCAGCCAAGAGATAGGGGACACCGGGGAGCTGTTTTTT
TRBJ1-2 TRBV28 few TRBD1 CASSPRGQGDGYTF TGTGCCAGCAGCCCTCGGGGACAGGGGGATGGCTACACCTTC
TRBJ2-5 TRBV5-5 - - CASSPLRRAQETQYF TGTGCCAGCAGCCCCCTCCGGAGAGCCCAAGAGACCCAGTACTTC
TRBJ2-2 TRBV5-1 - TRBD1 CASSPMRSTGGAGGELFF TGCGCCAGCAGCCCCATGAGGTCAACAGGGGGCGCGGGCGGGGAGCTGTTTTTT
TRBJ1-5 TRBV12-3/TRBV12-4 - - CASSQNSYQPQHF TGTGCCAGCAGTCAGAACAGCTATCAGCCCCAGCATTTT
TRBJ2-2 TRBV2 few - CASSLSERYRELFF TGTGCCTCCTCGCTTAGCGAGAGGTACCGGGAGCTGTTTTTT
TRBJ2-2 TRBV19 - - CASISVAEDTGELFF TGTGCCAGTATCTCCGTAGCGGAGGACACCGGGGAGCTGTTTTTT
TRBJ1-4 TRBV5-6 - TRBD1 CASSLRTGGSEKLFF TGTGCCAGCAGCTTGCGGACAGGGGGCAGTGAAAAACTGTTTTTT
TRBJ1-5 TRBV19 few - CASSIRGSLNRNQPQHF TGTGCCAGTAGTATACGGGGGAGCCTCAACAGGAATCAGCCCCAGCATTTT
TRBJ2-1 TRBV18 once - CASSPQGRSYNEQFF TGTGCCAGCTCACCACAGGGGAGGTCCTACAATGAGCAGTTCTTC
TRBJ2-2 TRBV7-2 - - CASSLGGPGQHTGELFF TGTGCCAGCAGCTTAGGGGGGCCTGGGCAGCACACCGGGGAGCTGTTTTTT
TRBJ2-1 TRBV5-4 - TRBD2 CASSTRTSGSYNEQFF TGTGCCAGCAGCACCCGGACTAGCGGGAGCTACAATGAGCAGTTCTTC
TRBJ2-3 TRBV5-1 - TRBD1 CASSFSTGTGDHTQYF TGCGCCAGCAGCTTCTCGACCGGGACAGGGGATCATACGCAGTATTTT
TRBJ1-2 TRBV29-1 once - CSVVRQEETFYGYTF TGCAGCGTTGTTCGGCAGGAGGAAACATTCTATGGCTACACCTTC
TRBJ1-2 TRBV18 - - CASSNQPQTNYGYTF TGTGCCAGCTCAAATCAGCCTCAGACAAACTATGGCTACACCTTC
TRBJ2-7 TRBV11-2 once TRBD2 CASSWAGAAYEQYF TGTGCCAGCAGCTGGGCGGGAGCAGCGTACGAGCAGTACTTC
TRBJ1-1 TRBV5-6 once - CASSPTPGREGTEAFF TGTGCCAGCAGCCCCACCCCGGGTAGGGAGGGCACTGAAGCTTTCTTT
TRBJ1-5 TRBV9 - - CASSETPLGDQPQHF TGTGCCAGCAGCGAGACCCCCTTAGGGGATCAGCCCCAGCATTTT
TRBJ2-3 TRBV5-1 - TRBD2 CASRPGTSGSDTQYF TGCGCCAGCAGACCCGGGACTAGCGGGAGTGATACGCAGTATTTT
TRBJ1-2 TRBV6-5 - - CASSPGGAINYGYTF TGTGCCAGCAGTCCCGGGGGGGCGATTAACTATGGCTACACCTTC
TRBJ2-1 TRBV10-3 - TRBD2 CAISGTSLNNEQFF TGTGCCATCAGCGGGACTAGCTTGAACAATGAGCAGTTCTTC
TRBJ1-4 TRBV12-2 - - CASRPTAFLIRLEKLFF TGTGCAAGTCGGCCCACAGCCTTTCTGATCCGGCTCGAAAAACTGTTTTTT
TRBJ1-6 TRBV7-9 - - CASSSNRDSPLHF TGTGCCAGCAGCTCAAACAGGGATTCACCCCTCCACTTT